This TCR beta chain was identified during a study of shared clonotypes between healthy human individuals. Sequencing was performed with immunoSEQ multiplex PCR; in TCRdb, only in-frame clones are kept and a portion is missing. The repertoire includes some 1,900,000 clones, approximately 95% of them detected once, and more than 0.95% sits in the top ten. Naive CD8 cells comprised CD45RO-negative, CCR7-positively selected cells, excluding terminally differentiated effector memory CD45RA+ cells. Healthy HIV-negative adults without recent acute infections or vaccinations served as donors. CDR3 length: 16 amino acids. The V end was cut by 0 bases, the J end by 0 bases, with 10 bases between. In germline, CDR1 is MNHNY, CDR2 SVGAGI (reference sequence).

This TCR was recovered from a man younger than 35 in good health. Material: naive CD8+ T cells sorted from blood. The rearrangement joins TRBV6-6 to TRBJ2-3; D gene unclear. CDR3 DNA sequence: TGTGCCAGCAGTTACTCCTCGAGGACGAGCACAGATACGCAGTATTTT. Protein product: CASSYSSRTSTDTQYF.